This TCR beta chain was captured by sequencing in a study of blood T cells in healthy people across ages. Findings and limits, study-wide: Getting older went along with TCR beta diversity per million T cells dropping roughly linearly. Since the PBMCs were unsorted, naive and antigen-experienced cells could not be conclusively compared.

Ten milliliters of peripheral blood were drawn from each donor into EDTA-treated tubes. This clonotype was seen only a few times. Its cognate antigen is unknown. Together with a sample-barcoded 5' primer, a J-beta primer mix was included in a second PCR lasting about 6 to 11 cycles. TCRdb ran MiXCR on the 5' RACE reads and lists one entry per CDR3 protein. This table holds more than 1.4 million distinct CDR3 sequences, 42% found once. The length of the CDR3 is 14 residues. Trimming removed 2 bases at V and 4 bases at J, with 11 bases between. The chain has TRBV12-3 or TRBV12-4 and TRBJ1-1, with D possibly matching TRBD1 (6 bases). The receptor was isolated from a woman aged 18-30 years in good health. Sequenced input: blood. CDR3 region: CASSLRGGSTEAFF. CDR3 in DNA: TGTGCCAGCAGTTTAAGGGGGGGGTCCACTGAAGCTTTCTTT.